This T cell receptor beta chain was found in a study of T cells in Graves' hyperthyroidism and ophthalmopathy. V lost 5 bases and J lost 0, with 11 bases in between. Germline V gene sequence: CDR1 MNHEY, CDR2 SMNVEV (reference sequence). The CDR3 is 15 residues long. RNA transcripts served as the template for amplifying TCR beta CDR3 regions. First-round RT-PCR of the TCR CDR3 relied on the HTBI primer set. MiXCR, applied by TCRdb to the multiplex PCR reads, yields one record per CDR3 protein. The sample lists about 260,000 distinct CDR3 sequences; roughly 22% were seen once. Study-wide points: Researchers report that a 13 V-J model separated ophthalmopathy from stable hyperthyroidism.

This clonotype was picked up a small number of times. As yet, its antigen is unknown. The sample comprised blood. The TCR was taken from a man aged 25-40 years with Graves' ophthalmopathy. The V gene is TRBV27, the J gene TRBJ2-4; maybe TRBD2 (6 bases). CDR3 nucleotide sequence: TGTGCCAGCAGTCTTAGCGGCCTAGCCAAAAACATTCAGTACTTC. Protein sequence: CASSLSGLAKNIQYF.